Below are 19 T cell receptor beta chains sequenced from a single sample in a study of blood T cell repertoires in COVID-19. Sequenced by immunoSEQ multiplex PCR; TCRdb stores in-frame clones only, minus some. The repertoire consists of about 390,000 clones, with around 87% occurring once and the leading ten covering roughly 2%. Sequencing was done on a sample of peripheral blood. The receptors were sampled from a woman between 55 and 75 years old with COVID-19, enrolled during active disease.

This clone showed up many times. The chain links TRBV18 to TRBJ2-4; TRBD1 matches at 8 bases. CDR3 length: 16 amino acids. CDR1 and CDR2 from the germline V gene are KGHSH and LQKENI. V lost 3 bases and J lost 6; bases outside the gene matches: 10. CDR3 in amino acids: CASSPYPGTGRNIQYF. CDR3 coding DNA: TGTGCCAGCTCACCCTACCCAGGGACAGGACGAAACATTCAGTACTTC. Complete variable domain (other parts from reference TRBV18 and TRBJ2-4): NAGVMQNPRHLVRRRGQEARLRCSPMKGHSHVYWYRQLPEEGLKFMVYLQKENIIDESGMPKERFSAEFPKEGPSILRIQQVVRGDSAAYFCASSPYPGTGRNIQYFGAGTRLSVL.

The V and J genes are TRBV19 and TRBJ1-2; TRBD1 matches at 7 bases. This CDR3 has 14 amino acids. Germline CDR1 reads LNHDA; CDR2 reads SQIVND (reference sequence). The V gene end was trimmed by 5 bases and the J gene end by 3 bases; junction bases not matched to a gene: 6. This CDR3 reads CASSPRDRHYGYTF. The DNA for the CDR3 is TGTGCCAGTAGTCCACGGGACAGACACTATGGCTACACCTTC.

This chain joins TRBV19 and TRBJ2-6, with 7 bases matching TRBD1. CDR3 size: 15 residues. The germline CDR1 and CDR2 sequences are LNHDA and SQIVND (reference sequence). V lost 9 bases and J lost 1; bases outside the gene matches: 6. The CDR3 nucleotides read TGTGCCAGCAGGGAACAGGGGTCTGGGGCCAACGTCCTGACTTTC. This translates into CASREQGSGANVLTF.

The V gene is TRBV5-1, the J gene TRBJ2-7; D perhaps matches TRBD2 (6 bases). The length of the CDR3 is 14 residues. CDR1 is SGHRS and CDR2 is YFSETQ in the germline V gene. Trimming left V 5 bases short and J 0 bases short, with 12 bases between. CDR3 amino acids: CASRRSGSSYEQYF. Written as DNA, the CDR3 is TGCGCCAGCAGGAGGTCCGGGAGCTCCTACGAGCAGTACTTC.

The J gene is TRBJ1-3, the V gene TRBV19; D perhaps matches TRBD1 (6 bases). The V gene lost 8 bases and the J gene lost 0 bases, with 11 bases spanning the gap. The CDR3 sequence is 14 residues long. CDR1 and CDR2 from the germline V gene are LNHDA and SQIVND (reference sequence). CDR3 sequence: CASQDRFSGNTIYF. CDR3 coding DNA: TGTGCCAGTCAGGACAGATTCTCTGGAAACACCATATATTTT. The whole variable domain, filled in from reference TRBV19 and TRBJ1-3, reads DGGITQSPKYLFRKEGQNVTLSCEQNLNHDAMYWYRQDPGQGLRLIYYSQIVNDFQKGDIAEGYSVSREKKESFPLTVTSAQKNPTAFYLCASQDRFSGNTIYFGEGSWLTVV.

The V call is TRBV14, the J call TRBJ1-1; perhaps TRBD1 as D (5 bases). The germline V gene encodes CDR1 SGHDN and CDR2 FVKESK. V was shortened by 0 bases and J by 4 bases, with 15 bases between the two germline ends. The CDR3 length is 16 residues. The CDR3: CASSQDLRGKGTEAFF. The CDR3 DNA follows: TGTGCCAGCAGCCAAGACTTAAGGGGCAAAGGCACTGAAGCTTTCTTT.

The rearrangement links TRBV5-8 to TRBJ1-6, with 8 bases that match TRBD1. This CDR3 is 14 amino acids long. The germline V gene encodes CDR1 SGHTS and CDR2 YDEGEE. The V gene end was trimmed by 3 bases and the J gene end by 9 bases; junction bases not matched to a gene: 5. CDR3 loop: CASSWVDRVSPLHF. As DNA, the CDR3 is TGTGCCAGCAGCTGGGTGGACAGGGTTTCACCCCTCCACTTT.

The rearrangement uses TRBV7-3 and TRBJ1-1; D might be TRBD1 (6 bases). Germline CDR1 is SGHTA and CDR2 is FQGTGA. CDR3 size: 15 residues. Trimming stripped 3 bases from V and 1 base from J, with 12 bases between. The CDR3 region is CASSLQGRGNTEAFF. The CDR3 coding sequence is TGTGCCAGCAGCTTGCAAGGCAGGGGGAACACTGAAGCTTTCTTT.

The rearrangement uses TRBV18 and TRBJ1-3; no reliable D call. The length of the CDR3 is 13 residues. The ends were cut back, 3 bases at V and 3 bases at J, with 6 bases in the middle. The germline V gene encodes CDR1 KGHSH and CDR2 LQKENI. Here the CDR3 reads CASSPVGGNTIYF. In nucleotides, the CDR3 is TGTGCCAGCTCACCTGTCGGTGGAAACACCATATATTTT.

This clone has just one count. The rearrangement links TRBV7-3 to TRBJ1-1, with 7 bases that match TRBD1. CDR3 length equals 14 residues. From germline, CDR1 is SGHTA and CDR2 FQGTGA. Unmatched junction bases numbered 9, after V lost 7 bases and J lost 4 bases. The CDR3 region has the DNA TGTGCCAGCAAACTGGGACAGCCAAGCACTGAAGCTTTCTTT. Residues: CASKLGQPSTEAFF.

A few counts support this clone. The chain joins TRBV12-3 or TRBV12-4 to TRBJ1-5; TRBD1 might be the D (6 bases). V was shortened by 6 bases and J by 6 bases, with 12 bases between the two germline ends. The CDR3 spans 13 residues. The CDR3 nucleotides are TGTGCCAGCAGCAGGACAGTTCTTCAGCCCCAGCATTTT. Protein: CASSRTVLQPQHF.

The rearrangement joins TRBV18 to TRBJ2-3; 7 positions agree with TRBD2. V gave up 6 bases and J gave up 1 base; unmatched junction bases: 4. The CDR3 contains 14 residues. CDR1 is KGHSH, CDR2 LQKENI, per germline. CDR3 loop: CASSYSGGTDTQYF. The CDR3 coding sequence is TGTGCCAGCTCGTACAGCGGGGGCACAGATACGCAGTATTTT.

The rearrangement joins TRBV9 to TRBJ1-2; no reliable D call. Trimming took off 3 bases at V and 3 bases at J, with 9 bases between the two ends. From germline, CDR1 is SGDLS and CDR2 YYNGEE. The CDR3 spans 13 residues. This CDR3 reads CASSGGRDYGYTF. CDR3 DNA sequence: TGTGCCAGCAGCGGTGGGCGGGACTATGGCTACACCTTC.

The chain uses TRBV25-1 and TRBJ1-5; D not resolved. With 4 bases removed from V and 2 bases from J, the gap between germline ends came to 9 bases. Germline-derived CDR1 and CDR2 are MGHDK and SYGVNS. This CDR3 comprises 14 residues. This chain's CDR3 is CASSGAGGNQPQHF. The CDR3 coding sequence is TGTGCCAGCAGTGGGGCGGGTGGCAATCAGCCCCAGCATTTT.

V and J are TRBV5-8 and TRBJ2-7; D unclear. V dropped 4 bases and J dropped 9 bases, with 11 bases sitting between them. Germline CDR1 SGHTS, CDR2 YDEGEE. The CDR3 has 11 residues. The CDR3 loop is CASSPITRQYF. CDR3 DNA: TGTGCCAGCAGCCCTATTACGAGGCAGTACTTC.

This chain connects TRBV30 to TRBJ1-4, with D tentatively TRBD1 (5 bases). The CDR3 length is 19 residues. V lost 4 bases to trimming and J lost 2 bases, with 26 bases between them. Germline values: CDR1 GTSNPN, CDR2 SVGIG (reference sequence). Written as DNA, the CDR3 is TGTGCCTGGATCGTAGGTTGGCCAGGGACTATCGTGACTAATGAAAAACTGTTTTTT. Its protein product is CAWIVGWPGTIVTNEKLFF.

Details on this clone: The same CDR3 can be traced to other DNA sequences in this sample. V gene TRBV9 combines with J gene TRBJ1-1; no firm D call. The V end lost 2 bases, the J end lost 2 bases, and 7 bases lay between the germline ends. This CDR3 region has 13 residues. Germline CDR1 is SGDLS and CDR2 is YYNGEE. The CDR3 coding sequence is TGTGCCAGCAGCGTTCAGGTTAACACTGAAGCTTTCTTT. Protein product: CASSVQVNTEAFF.

V usage is TRBV7-2 and J usage is TRBJ1-4; no clear D. The CDR3 extends over 11 amino acids. From germline, CDR1 is SGHTA and CDR2 FQGNSA. Between the trimmed V and J ends, which lost 5 bases and 7 bases, there was a span of 5 bases. In DNA, the CDR3 is TGTGCCAGCAGCGTCGGTGAAAAACTGTTTTTT. Amino acid sequence: CASSVGEKLFF.

J is TRBJ2-5 and V is TRBV29-1, with TRBD1 as a possible D gene (6 bases). The CDR3 contains 14 residues. Looked up from germline, CDR1 is SQVTM and CDR2 is ANQGSEA. With 3 bases removed from V and 3 bases from J, the gap between germline ends came to 14 bases. The CDR3 sequence: CSVEINRAKETQYF. The DNA of the CDR3 is TGCAGCGTTGAGATTAACAGGGCCAAAGAGACCCAGTACTTC.